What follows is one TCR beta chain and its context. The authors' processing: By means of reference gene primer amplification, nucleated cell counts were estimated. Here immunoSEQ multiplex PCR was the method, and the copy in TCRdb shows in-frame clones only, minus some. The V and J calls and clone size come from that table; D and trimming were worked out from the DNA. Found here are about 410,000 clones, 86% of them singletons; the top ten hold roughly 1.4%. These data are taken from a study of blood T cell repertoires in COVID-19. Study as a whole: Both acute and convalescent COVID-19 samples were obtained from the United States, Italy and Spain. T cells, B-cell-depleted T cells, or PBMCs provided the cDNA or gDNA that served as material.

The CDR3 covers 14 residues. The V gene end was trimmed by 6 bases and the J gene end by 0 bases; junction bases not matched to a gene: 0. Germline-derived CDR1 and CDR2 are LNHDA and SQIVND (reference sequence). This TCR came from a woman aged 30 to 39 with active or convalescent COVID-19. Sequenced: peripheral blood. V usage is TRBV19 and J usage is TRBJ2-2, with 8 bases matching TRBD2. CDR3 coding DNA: TGTGCCAGTAGGGGACTAGCGAACACCGGGGAGCTGTTTTTT. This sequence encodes CASRGLANTGELFF.